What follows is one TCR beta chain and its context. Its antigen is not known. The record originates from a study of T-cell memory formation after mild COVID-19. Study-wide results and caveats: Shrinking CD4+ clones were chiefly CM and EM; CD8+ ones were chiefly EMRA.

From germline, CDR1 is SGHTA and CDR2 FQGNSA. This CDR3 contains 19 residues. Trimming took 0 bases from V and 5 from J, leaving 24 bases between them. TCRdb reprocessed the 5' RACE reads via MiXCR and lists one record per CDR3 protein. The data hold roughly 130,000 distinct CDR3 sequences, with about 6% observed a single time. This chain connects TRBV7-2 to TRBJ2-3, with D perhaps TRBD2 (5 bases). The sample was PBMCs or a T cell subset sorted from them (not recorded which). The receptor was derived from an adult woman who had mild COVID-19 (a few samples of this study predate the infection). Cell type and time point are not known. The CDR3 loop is CASSLASSPGRGYRDTQYF. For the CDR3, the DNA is TGTGCCAGCAGCTTAGCGAGTAGCCCTGGGCGCGGGTATAGAGATACGCAGTATTTT. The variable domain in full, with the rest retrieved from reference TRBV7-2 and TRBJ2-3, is GAGVSQSPSNKVTEKGKDVELRCDPISGHTALYWYRQSLGQGLEFLIYFQGNSAPDKSGLPSDRFSAERTGGSVSTLTIQRTQQEDSAVYLCASSLASSPGRGYRDTQYFGPGTRLTVL.